This is a list of T cell receptor beta chains from one sample in a study of Ad26.COV2.S vaccination and SARS-CoV-2 variants. Here immunoSEQ multiplex PCR was the method, and the copy in TCRdb shows in-frame clones only, minus some. The sample records 400,000 to 500,000 clones, 70% to 90% being singletons. The sample was peripheral blood, taken in a trial of Ad26.COV2.S vaccine versus placebo. The receptors derive from a person between 18 and 65 years old who received the Ad26.COV2.S COVID-19 vaccine or a placebo. CDR3s include the opening cysteine and the closing phenylalanine or tryptophan. The D gene is left open where the match is weak. Size values are once, few and many counts, or a class for expanded clones, and some rows have none.

v_gene	d_gene	j_gene	abundance	CDR3aa	CDR3nt
TRBV9	TRBD1	TRBJ2-7	-	CASSVGDRAHEQYF	TGTGCCAGCAGCGTAGGGGACAGGGCCCACGAGCAGTACTTC
TRBV7-4	-	TRBJ2-4	-	CASYLSRSKNIQYF	TGTGCCAGCTACCTCAGCAGGTCCAAAAACATTCAGTACTTC
TRBV28	-	TRBJ2-5	-	CATNGPKADETQYF	TGTGCCACAAACGGGCCCAAAGCTGACGAGACCCAGTACTTC
TRBV6-2/TRBV6-3	-	TRBJ1-5	-	CASSYSSRGLAPQHF	TGTGCCAGCAGTTACTCTTCCAGGGGCCTAGCGCCCCAGCATTTT
TRBV5-5	-	TRBJ2-2	-	CASSRGSPQAGELFF	TGTGCCAGCAGCCGGGGCAGCCCCCAGGCAGGGGAGCTGTTTTTT
TRBV23-1	-	TRBJ2-3	-	CASSQRPSPPSSTDTQYF	TGCGCCAGCAGTCAAAGACCGAGTCCACCCTCCAGCACAGATACGCAGTATTTT
TRBV9	TRBD1	TRBJ2-7	-	CASSAGTGGSLYEQYF	TGTGCCAGCAGCGCCGGGACAGGAGGCTCGCTGTACGAGCAGTACTTC
TRBV6-5	-	TRBJ2-4	-	CASSSQENIQYF	TGTGCCAGCAGCTCACAGGAAAACATTCAGTACTTC
TRBV7-3	-	TRBJ2-7	-	CASSAAGAAYEQYF	TGTGCCAGCAGCGCCGCCGGGGCCGCCTACGAGCAGTACTTC
TRBV2	TRBD1	TRBJ2-5	-	CASTRNRGQGAQETQYF	TGTGCCAGCACAAGAAACCGGGGGCAGGGGGCCCAAGAGACCCAGTACTTC
TRBV20-1	TRBD2	TRBJ2-2	-	CSASLSGGPEETGELFF	TGCAGTGCTAGTCTGTCGGGGGGGCCAGAGGAAACCGGGGAGCTGTTTTTT
TRBV6-5	-	TRBJ1-6	-	CASSYDLAGANSPLHF	TGTGCCAGCAGTTACGATCTGGCAGGGGCTAATTCACCCCTCCACTTT
TRBV19	-	TRBJ2-7	-	CASSILGSSYEQYF	TGTGCCAGTAGTATTCTGGGGAGCTCCTACGAGCAGTACTTC
TRBV7-9	-	TRBJ2-5	-	CASSSPFGGPYQETQYF	TGTGCCAGCAGCTCTCCTTTCGGGGGGCCGTACCAAGAGACCCAGTACTTC
TRBV12-3/TRBV12-4	-	TRBJ1-2	-	CASISEGDGYTF	TGTGCCAGCATCTCGGAAGGGGATGGCTACACCTTC
TRBV5-1	-	TRBJ1-6	-	CASSPYGGSNSPLHF	TGCGCCAGCAGCCCCTATGGTGGGAGTAATTCACCCCTCCACTTT
TRBV2	-	TRBJ2-3	-	CASSEALIGGRNTDTQYF	TGTGCCAGCAGTGAAGCGCTCATCGGAGGACGGAACACAGATACGCAGTATTTT
TRBV5-6	TRBD1	TRBJ2-5	-	CASSLGGTVQETQYF	TGTGCCAGCAGCTTGGGAGGGACAGTCCAAGAGACCCAGTACTTC
TRBV28	-	TRBJ1-5	-	CASTPPNREYSNQPQHF	TGTGCCAGCACCCCGCCCAACAGGGAGTATAGCAATCAGCCCCAGCATTTT
TRBV29-1	TRBD1	TRBJ1-2	-	CSVARDSLDYGYTF	TGCAGCGTTGCACGGGACAGCCTGGACTATGGCTACACCTTC
TRBV7-2	-	TRBJ2-1	-	CASSLGPLGYQSSYNEQFF	TGTGCCAGCAGCTTAGGACCGCTCGGCTACCAAAGCTCCTACAATGAGCAGTTCTTC
TRBV5-1	-	TRBJ2-5	-	CASRRGDQETQYF	TGCGCCAGTCGTCGAGGGGACCAAGAGACCCAGTACTTC
TRBV27	-	TRBJ2-2	-	CASSFLGSTGELFF	TGTGCCAGCAGTTTTTTGGGAAGCACCGGGGAGCTGTTTTTT
TRBV25-1	TRBD1	TRBJ1-1	-	CASTGTGGQGGTEAFF	TGTGCCAGCACTGGGACAGGGGGCCAGGGGGGCACTGAAGCTTTCTTT
TRBV21-1	-	TRBJ2-5	-	CAITIGKGTSGASGNQYF	TGTGCCATCACGATTGGGAAAGGGACTAGCGGGGCCTCTGGGAACCAGTACTTC
TRBV27	-	TRBJ2-1	once	CASSQPGPQGHNEQFF	TGTGCCAGCAGTCAACCGGGCCCTCAAGGCCACAATGAGCAGTTCTTC
TRBV6-4	-	TRBJ1-1	once	CASSFTRETEAFF	TGTGCCAGCAGCTTTACCAGAGAGACTGAAGCTTTCTTT
TRBV4-3	-	TRBJ1-6	-	CASSQVGDSPLHF	TGCGCCAGCAGCCAAGTGGGGGATTCACCCCTCCACTTT
TRBV2	TRBD1	TRBJ1-1	-	CASRPGQGAPEAFF	TGTGCCAGCAGACCGGGACAGGGGGCTCCTGAAGCTTTCTTT
TRBV5-1	TRBD1	TRBJ1-6	-	CASSPQTGGDSPLHF	TGCGCCAGCAGCCCCCAGACAGGGGGGGATTCACCCCTCCACTTT
TRBV9	TRBD1	TRBJ2-2	-	CASSHGQGGTGELFF	TGTGCCAGCAGTCACGGACAGGGAGGCACCGGGGAGCTGTTTTTT
TRBV4-3	-	TRBJ2-1	-	CASSQGLGDPYNEQFF	TGCGCCAGCAGCCAAGGGTTGGGGGATCCCTACAATGAGCAGTTCTTC
TRBV10-3	-	TRBJ2-1	few	CAISEGSLRAGSYNEQFF	TGTGCCATCAGTGAGGGGTCATTGAGGGCGGGCTCCTACAATGAGCAGTTCTTC
TRBV15	TRBD2	TRBJ2-7	-	CATSKQHLGLAGGVSSYEQYF	TGTGCCACCAGCAAACAACACTTGGGACTAGCGGGGGGCGTGAGCTCCTACGAGCAGTACTTC
TRBV5-6	-	TRBJ2-5	-	CASSRDADAQETQYF	TGTGCCAGCAGCCGGGACGCCGATGCCCAAGAGACCCAGTACTTC
TRBV3-1/TRBV3-2	-	TRBJ1-1	-	CASSQGAAAFF	TGTGCCAGCAGCCAGGGGGCCGCAGCTTTCTTT
TRBV2	-	TRBJ1-6	few	CASSERQDYNSPLHF	TGTGCCAGCAGTGAACGGCAGGACTATAATTCACCCCTCCACTTT
TRBV7-2	-	TRBJ1-6	once	CASSLLDVGPNSPLHF	TGTGCCAGCAGCTTACTGGACGTCGGACCTAATTCACCCCTCCACTTT
TRBV3-1/TRBV3-2	TRBD2	TRBJ2-5	-	CASSRPLSGGAIETQYF	TGTGCCAGCAGCCGCCCACTTAGCGGGGGGGCCATCGAGACCCAGTACTTC
TRBV6-1	TRBD1	TRBJ1-1	-	CASSEGQGLNTEAFF	TGTGCCAGCAGTGAAGGACAGGGATTGAACACTGAAGCTTTCTTT
TRBV7-2	-	TRBJ2-7	-	CASSLADYEQYF	TGTGCCAGCAGCTTAGCTGACTACGAGCAGTACTTC
TRBV28	TRBD1	TRBJ1-2	-	CASSRTRTGYGYTF	TGTGCCAGCAGTCGCACAAGGACAGGCTATGGCTACACCTTC
TRBV5-1	-	TRBJ2-7	-	CASATDSYEQYF	TGCGCCAGCGCCACCGACTCCTACGAGCAGTACTTC
TRBV10-2	-	TRBJ1-6	-	CASSESAPHSPLHF	TGCGCCAGCAGTGAGTCGGCTCCGCATTCACCCCTCCACTTT
TRBV5-1	-	TRBJ2-5	once	CASSLGGTTSPSETQYF	TGCGCCAGCAGCTTAGGGGGGACGACCTCCCCAAGTGAGACCCAGTACTTC
TRBV28	TRBD1	TRBJ2-7	-	CASSPQGARDEQYF	TGTGCCAGCAGTCCTCAGGGGGCCCGGGACGAGCAGTACTTC
TRBV5-1	TRBD1	TRBJ1-6	-	CASSPQQGTGVYNSPLHF	TGCGCCAGCAGCCCCCAACAGGGGACGGGCGTCTATAATTCACCCCTCCACTTT
TRBV3-1/TRBV3-2	TRBD1	TRBJ1-1	-	CASSQEDRAPTEAFF	TGTGCCAGCAGCCAAGAGGACAGGGCCCCGACTGAAGCTTTCTTT
TRBV5-6	TRBD1	TRBJ2-7	many	CASSSRTGFTYEQYF	TGTGCCAGCAGCTCTAGGACAGGGTTTACCTACGAGCAGTACTTC
TRBV12-3/TRBV12-4	-	TRBJ2-3	-	CASSFTDTQYF	TGTGCCAGCAGTTTCACTGATACGCAGTATTTT
TRBV9	-	TRBJ2-7	-	CASSPTADYEQYF	TGTGCCAGCAGCCCTACCGCTGACTACGAGCAGTACTTC